The rows below give T cell receptor beta chains drawn from one sample of a study of identical twins. TCRdb redid the calling of the 5' RACE reads with MiXCR, one entry per CDR3 protein. The sample shows roughly 770,000 distinct CDR3 sequences, about 18% of them seen only once. This sample also belongs to another study, concerning T cells expressing NK-cell markers.

The sample consisted of PBMCs. The receptors derive from a woman under 30 in good health. CDR3s include the opening cysteine and the closing phenylalanine or tryptophan. D genes are given only for firm matches. Expanded clones are given a class, and other clones once, few, many or no size at all.

V gene: TRBV6-5; clone size: -; D gene: -; J gene: TRBJ2-7; CDR3 DNA: TGTGCCAGCAGTTCAAAAGCCGCTAGGGGCACCAGGGGCTCCTACGAGCAGTACTTC; CDR3 protein: CASSSKAARGTRGSYEQYF
V gene: TRBV15; clone size: -; D gene: TRBD2; J gene: TRBJ2-3; CDR3 DNA: TGTGCCACCGCCGAAATTGGGCTAGCGGTTAGCACAGATACGCAGTATTTT; CDR3 protein: CATAEIGLAVSTDTQYF
V gene: TRBV5-1; clone size: -; D gene: TRBD1; J gene: TRBJ2-2; CDR3 DNA: TGCGCCAGCACTCCACAGGGGGGCACCGGGGAGCTGTTTTTT; CDR3 protein: CASTPQGGTGELFF
V gene: TRBV4-3; clone size: few; D gene: -; J gene: TRBJ2-7; CDR3 DNA: TGCGCCAGCAGCCAAGATGCAGGGTGGGAGCAGTACTTC; CDR3 protein: CASSQDAGWEQYF
V gene: TRBV11-1; clone size: -; D gene: -; J gene: TRBJ1-1; CDR3 DNA: TGTGCCAGCAGCTTACAGATGGGTATGAACACTGAAGCTTTCTTT; CDR3 protein: CASSLQMGMNTEAFF
V gene: TRBV4-3; clone size: few; D gene: -; J gene: TRBJ2-3; CDR3 DNA: TGCGCCAGCAGCCAAGAGAAATTAACAGATACGCAGTATTTT; CDR3 protein: CASSQEKLTDTQYF
V gene: TRBV5-1; clone size: many; D gene: TRBD2; J gene: TRBJ2-1; CDR3 DNA: TGCGCCAGCAGATTACTAGCGGGAAACACCAATGAGCAGTTCTTC; CDR3 protein: CASRLLAGNTNEQFF
V gene: TRBV7-9; clone size: -; D gene: TRBD1; J gene: TRBJ2-1; CDR3 DNA: TGTGCCAGCAGCGGGGGACAGGGGCTCATTGAGCAGTTCTTC; CDR3 protein: CASSGGQGLIEQFF
V gene: TRBV5-1; clone size: few; D gene: TRBD2; J gene: TRBJ2-7; CDR3 DNA: TGCGCCAGCAGCTTCTCTAGCGGGGGAACCTACGAGCAGTACTTC; CDR3 protein: CASSFSSGGTYEQYF
V gene: TRBV20-1; clone size: few; D gene: -; J gene: TRBJ2-7; CDR3 DNA: TGCAGTGCCAACCCCGCATACAGGGCAAACTACGAGCAGTACTTC; CDR3 protein: CSANPAYRANYEQYF
V gene: TRBV11-2; clone size: -; D gene: TRBD2; J gene: TRBJ2-1; CDR3 DNA: TGTGCCAGCAGCTTCCAATCGGGGGGGCCCGGTGAGCAGTTCTTC; CDR3 protein: CASSFQSGGPGEQFF
V gene: TRBV6-5; clone size: -; D gene: TRBD1; J gene: TRBJ2-4; CDR3 DNA: TGTGCCAGCAGTTACCGGACAGGAGTAAACATTCAGTACTTC; CDR3 protein: CASSYRTGVNIQYF
V gene: TRBV6-2/TRBV6-3; clone size: -; D gene: -; J gene: TRBJ2-7; CDR3 DNA: TGTGCCAGCAGTCGCCACAGGGAACCTTCCTACGAGCAGTACTTC; CDR3 protein: CASSRHREPSYEQYF
V gene: TRBV18; clone size: -; D gene: TRBD1; J gene: TRBJ2-2; CDR3 DNA: TGTGCCAGCTCACCACCGGGGACAGCGAACACCGGGGAGCTGTTTTTT; CDR3 protein: CASSPPGTANTGELFF
V gene: TRBV15; clone size: few; D gene: -; J gene: TRBJ2-1; CDR3 DNA: TGTGCCACCAGCAGACCCCAAGGAAGGTTTGATGAGCAGTTCTTC; CDR3 protein: CATSRPQGRFDEQFF
V gene: TRBV24-1; clone size: few; D gene: -; J gene: TRBJ2-1; CDR3 DNA: TGTGCCACCAGTGATCCGACAGTGAGTGAGCAGTTCTTC; CDR3 protein: CATSDPTVSEQFF
V gene: TRBV29-1; clone size: -; D gene: -; J gene: TRBJ1-1; CDR3 DNA: TGCAGCGTTCCCCGGCGGCAGAACACTGAAGCTTTCTTT; CDR3 protein: CSVPRRQNTEAFF
V gene: TRBV20-1; clone size: -; D gene: -; J gene: TRBJ2-7; CDR3 DNA: TGCAGTGCTAGGAGACAGCGACTAGCCTACGAGCAGTACTTC; CDR3 protein: CSARRQRLAYEQYF
V gene: TRBV6-1; clone size: many; D gene: -; J gene: TRBJ1-1; CDR3 DNA: TGTGCCAGCAGTGACAGCCAAAACACTGAAGCTTTCTTT; CDR3 protein: CASSDSQNTEAFF
V gene: TRBV11-2; clone size: -; D gene: TRBD2; J gene: TRBJ2-2; CDR3 DNA: TGTGCCAGCAGCCTAGCGGGGAATCTCGGGGAGCTGTTTTTT; CDR3 protein: CASSLAGNLGELFF
V gene: TRBV6-1; clone size: -; D gene: -; J gene: TRBJ1-1; CDR3 DNA: TGTGCCAGCTGTCAAGCGAGGGGAGGCACTGAAGCTTTCTTT; CDR3 protein: CASCQARGGTEAFF
V gene: TRBV20-1; clone size: few; D gene: TRBD2; J gene: TRBJ2-1; CDR3 DNA: TGCAGTGCCGTAGGTAGCGGGGGGGTAGGTAATGAGCAGTTCTTC; CDR3 protein: CSAVGSGGVGNEQFF
V gene: TRBV7-2; clone size: -; D gene: TRBD2; J gene: TRBJ2-2; CDR3 DNA: TGTGCCAGCAGCTTCGCAAGCGGGAGGGCTACCGGGGAGCTGTTTTTT; CDR3 protein: CASSFASGRATGELFF
V gene: TRBV12-3/TRBV12-4; clone size: few; D gene: TRBD2; J gene: TRBJ2-2; CDR3 DNA: TGTGCCAGCGAATCTGGACTAGGGAACACCGGGGAGCTGTTTTTT; CDR3 protein: CASESGLGNTGELFF
V gene: TRBV20-1; clone size: -; D gene: TRBD2; J gene: TRBJ2-7; CDR3 DNA: TGCAGTGCTAGCGGGGGGGTTTCCTACGAGCAGTACTTC; CDR3 protein: CSASGGVSYEQYF
V gene: TRBV18; clone size: -; D gene: -; J gene: TRBJ1-1; CDR3 DNA: TGTGCCAGCTCACCCCAGCTAAACGGTGAAGCTTTCTTT; CDR3 protein: CASSPQLNGEAFF
V gene: TRBV5-6; clone size: few; D gene: -; J gene: TRBJ1-5; CDR3 DNA: TGTGCCAGCAGCTCGGGCCTCTATAGCAATCAGCCCCAGCATTTT; CDR3 protein: CASSSGLYSNQPQHF